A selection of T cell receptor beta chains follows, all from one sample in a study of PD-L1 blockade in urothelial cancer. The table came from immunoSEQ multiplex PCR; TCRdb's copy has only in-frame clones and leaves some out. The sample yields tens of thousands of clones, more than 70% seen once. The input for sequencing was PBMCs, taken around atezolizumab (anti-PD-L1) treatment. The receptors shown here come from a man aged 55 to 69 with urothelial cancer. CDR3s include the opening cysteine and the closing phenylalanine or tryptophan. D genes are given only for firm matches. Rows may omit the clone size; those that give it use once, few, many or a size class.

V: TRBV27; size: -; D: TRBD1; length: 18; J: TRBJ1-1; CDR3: CASSIRPTGVFGNTEAFF; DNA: TGTGCCAGCAGCATTCGGCCGACAGGGGTTTTTGGCAACACTGAAGCTTTCTTT
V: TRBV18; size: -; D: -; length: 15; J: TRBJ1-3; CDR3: CASSPARQAGNTIYF; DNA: TGTGCCAGCTCACCAGCTCGACAGGCTGGAAACACCATATATTTT
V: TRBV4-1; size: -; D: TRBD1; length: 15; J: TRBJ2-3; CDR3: CASSPRGSSTDTQYF; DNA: TGCGCCAGCAGCCCCAGGGGGTCTAGCACAGATACGCAGTATTTT
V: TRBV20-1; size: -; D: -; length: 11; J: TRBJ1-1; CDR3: CSASKGGEAFF; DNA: TGCAGTGCTAGTAAAGGAGGTGAAGCTTTCTTT
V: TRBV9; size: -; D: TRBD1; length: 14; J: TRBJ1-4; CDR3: CASSPRTGNEKLFF; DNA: TGTGCCAGCAGCCCTCGGACAGGGAATGAAAAACTGTTTTTT
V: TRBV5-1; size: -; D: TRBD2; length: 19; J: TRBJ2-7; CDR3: CASSLGFGWTSGRGVEQYF; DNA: TGCGCCAGCAGCTTGGGATTTGGTTGGACTAGCGGGAGGGGAGTCGAGCAGTACTTC
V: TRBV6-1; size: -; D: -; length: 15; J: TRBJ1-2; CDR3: CASSESAGNNYGYTF; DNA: TGTGCCAGCAGTGAAAGCGCAGGGAATAACTATGGCTACACCTTC
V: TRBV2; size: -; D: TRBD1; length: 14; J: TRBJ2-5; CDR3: CASREDRGRETQYF; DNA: TGTGCCAGCAGAGAGGACAGGGGGCGAGAGACCCAGTACTTC
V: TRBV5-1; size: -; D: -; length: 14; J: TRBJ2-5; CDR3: CASSLWQAQETQYF; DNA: TGCGCCAGCAGCTTGTGGCAGGCCCAAGAGACCCAGTACTTC
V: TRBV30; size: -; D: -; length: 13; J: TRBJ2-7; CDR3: CAWKTVSPNEQYF; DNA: TGTGCCTGGAAGACAGTGTCCCCGAACGAGCAGTACTTC
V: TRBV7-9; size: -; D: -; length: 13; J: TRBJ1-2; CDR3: CASSPGADYGYTF; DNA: TGTGCCAGCAGCCCTGGGGCTGATTATGGCTACACCTTC
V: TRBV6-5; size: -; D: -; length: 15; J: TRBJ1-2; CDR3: CASSYSRGLGYGYTF; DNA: TGTGCCAGCAGTTACTCGAGGGGGTTGGGCTATGGCTACACCTTC
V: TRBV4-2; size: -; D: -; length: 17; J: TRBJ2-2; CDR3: CASSPIVRSENTGELFF; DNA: TGTGCCAGCAGCCCCATTGTACGGTCTGAGAACACCGGGGAGCTGTTTTTT
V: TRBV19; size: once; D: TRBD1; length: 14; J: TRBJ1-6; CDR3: CASSGTANNSPLHF; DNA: TGTGCCAGTAGTGGGACAGCTAATAATTCACCCCTCCACTTT
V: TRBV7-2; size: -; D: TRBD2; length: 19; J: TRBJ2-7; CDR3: CASSRRFGATSGGGNEQYF; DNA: TGTGCCAGCAGCCGCCGGTTCGGGGCAACTAGCGGAGGGGGGAACGAGCAGTACTTC
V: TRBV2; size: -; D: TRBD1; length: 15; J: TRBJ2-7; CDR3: CASSPWTGVSYEQYF; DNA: TGTGCCAGCAGTCCCTGGACAGGGGTCTCCTACGAGCAGTACTTC
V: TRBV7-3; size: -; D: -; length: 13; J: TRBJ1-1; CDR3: CASSFSKNTEAFF; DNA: TGTGCCAGCAGCTTTAGTAAGAACACTGAAGCTTTCTTT
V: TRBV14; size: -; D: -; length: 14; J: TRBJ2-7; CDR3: CASSNYRDSYEQYF; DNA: TGTGCCAGCAGCAATTACAGGGACTCCTACGAGCAGTACTTC
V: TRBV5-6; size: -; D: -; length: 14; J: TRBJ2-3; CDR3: CASSLVQASDTQYF; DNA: TGTGCCAGCAGCTTGGTACAGGCATCAGATACGCAGTATTTT
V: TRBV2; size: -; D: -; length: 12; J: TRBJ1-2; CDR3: CASNFGDYGYTF; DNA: TGTGCCAGCAATTTCGGGGACTATGGCTACACCTTC
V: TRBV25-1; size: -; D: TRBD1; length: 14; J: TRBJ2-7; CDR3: CASRGQGREYEQYF; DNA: TGTGCCAGCCGCGGACAGGGAAGGGAGTACGAGCAGTACTTC
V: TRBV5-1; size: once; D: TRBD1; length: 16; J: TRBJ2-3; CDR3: CASSLDRGGSTDTQYF; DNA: TGCGCCAGCAGCCTCGACAGGGGAGGCTCCACAGATACGCAGTATTTT
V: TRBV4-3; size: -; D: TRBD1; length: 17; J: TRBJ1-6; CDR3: CASSQEAWTGVDSPLHF; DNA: TGCGCCAGCAGCCAAGAGGCTTGGACAGGGGTTGATTCACCCCTCCACTTT
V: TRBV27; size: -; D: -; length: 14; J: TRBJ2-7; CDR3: CASSLRGVSYEQYF; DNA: TGTGCCAGCAGTTTACGCGGCGTCTCCTACGAGCAGTACTTC
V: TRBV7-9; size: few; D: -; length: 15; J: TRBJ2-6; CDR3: CASSLQGTGANVLTF; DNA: TGTGCCAGCAGCTTACAGGGAACTGGGGCCAACGTCCTGACTTTC
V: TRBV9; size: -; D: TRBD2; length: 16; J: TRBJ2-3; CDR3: CASSARGAGWADTQYF; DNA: TGTGCCAGCAGCGCCCGGGGAGCGGGATGGGCAGATACGCAGTATTTT
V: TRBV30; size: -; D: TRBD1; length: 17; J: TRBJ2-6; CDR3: CAWTRDRDNSGANVLTF; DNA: TGTGCCTGGACCCGGGACAGGGACAACTCTGGGGCCAACGTCCTGACTTTC
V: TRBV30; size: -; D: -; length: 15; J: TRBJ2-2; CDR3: CAWSRRPIDTGELFF; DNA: TGTGCCTGGAGTCGGAGGCCGATAGACACCGGGGAGCTGTTTTTT
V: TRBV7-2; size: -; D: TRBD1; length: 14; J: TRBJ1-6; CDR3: CASSPRDRSSPLHF; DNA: TGTGCCAGCAGCCCCCGGGACAGAAGTTCACCCCTCCACTTT
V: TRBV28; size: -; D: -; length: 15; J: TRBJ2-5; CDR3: CASSLIGGREETQYF; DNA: TGTGCCAGCAGTTTAATAGGGGGACGGGAAGAGACCCAGTACTTC
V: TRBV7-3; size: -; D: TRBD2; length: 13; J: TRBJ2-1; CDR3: CASSLMGGNEQFF; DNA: TGTGCCAGCAGCTTAATGGGAGGGAATGAGCAGTTCTTC